These T cell receptor beta chains were read from a single sample in a study of early T cells in non-severe SARS-CoV-2 infection. One entry per CDR3 protein, called by TCRdb with MiXCR from the 5' RACE reads. This table holds roughly 66,000 distinct CDR3 sequences, 8% to 9.5% found once. Sequencing was performed on whole blood. These receptors were collected from an adult who was a healthcare worker with PCR-confirmed SARS-CoV-2 infection or an uninfected control (not recorded which). CDR3s include the opening cysteine and the closing phenylalanine or tryptophan. A D gene is named only where the DNA matches it firmly. Expanded clones are given a class, and other clones once, few, many or no size at all.

d_gene: -
v_gene: TRBV14
abundance: many
j_gene: TRBJ1-6
CDR3nt: TGTGCCAGCAGCCAAGATCTACCAGGTGTTTACCATAATTCACCCCTCCACTTT
CDR3aa: CASSQDLPGVYHNSPLHF

d_gene: -
v_gene: TRBV7-3
abundance: many
j_gene: TRBJ2-3
CDR3nt: TGTGCCAGCAGCTTATCGGGGGATACGCAGTATTTT
CDR3aa: CASSLSGDTQYF

d_gene: -
v_gene: TRBV5-1
abundance: -
j_gene: TRBJ2-5
CDR3nt: TGCGCCAGCAGCTTACAGAGCCAAGAGACCCAGTACTTC
CDR3aa: CASSLQSQETQYF

d_gene: -
v_gene: TRBV12-3/TRBV12-4
abundance: few
j_gene: TRBJ2-1
CDR3nt: TGTGCCAACGCCCGGGCCAACAATGAGCAGTTCTTC
CDR3aa: CANARANNEQFF

d_gene: -
v_gene: TRBV15
abundance: -
j_gene: TRBJ2-7
CDR3nt: TGTGCCACCAGCAGAGATTCCCCAGAGCGGAACCTTCCCTACGAGCAGTACTTC
CDR3aa: CATSRDSPERNLPYEQYF

d_gene: TRBD2
v_gene: TRBV7-9
abundance: few
j_gene: TRBJ2-7
CDR3nt: TGTGCCAGCCAGGGACTAGCGGGATCCTACGAGCAGTACTTC
CDR3aa: CASQGLAGSYEQYF

d_gene: TRBD2
v_gene: TRBV10-3
abundance: -
j_gene: TRBJ2-5
CDR3nt: TGTGCCATCAGTGAGCGGCTAGCGGGAGGAGAGACCCAGTACTTC
CDR3aa: CAISERLAGGETQYF

d_gene: TRBD1
v_gene: TRBV29-1
abundance: -
j_gene: TRBJ2-5
CDR3nt: TGCAGCGCTGCCCGCCAGGGGGAAGGAGAGACCCAGTACTTC
CDR3aa: CSAARQGEGETQYF

d_gene: TRBD1
v_gene: TRBV7-3
abundance: many
j_gene: TRBJ2-5
CDR3nt: TGTGCCAGCAGCTTGGCGGGACAGGGAAGAGAGACCCAGTACTTC
CDR3aa: CASSLAGQGRETQYF

d_gene: -
v_gene: TRBV20-1
abundance: few
j_gene: TRBJ2-6
CDR3nt: TGCAGTGCTAGGAAGAGCGGGGCCAACGTCCTGACTTTC
CDR3aa: CSARKSGANVLTF

d_gene: -
v_gene: TRBV7-2
abundance: few
j_gene: TRBJ2-3
CDR3nt: TGTGCCAGCAGCCACGACAGTAGCACAGATACGCAGTATTTT
CDR3aa: CASSHDSSTDTQYF

d_gene: TRBD2
v_gene: TRBV14
abundance: -
j_gene: TRBJ2-1
CDR3nt: TGTGCCAGCAGCCAAACATCACTAGCGGCCTACAATGAGCAGTTCTTC
CDR3aa: CASSQTSLAAYNEQFF

d_gene: TRBD1
v_gene: TRBV6-2/TRBV6-3
abundance: -
j_gene: TRBJ2-6
CDR3nt: TGTGCCAGCAGTCCTGGACAGGGCTGGTCTGGGGCCAACGTCCTGACTTTC
CDR3aa: CASSPGQGWSGANVLTF

d_gene: -
v_gene: TRBV20-1
abundance: few
j_gene: TRBJ2-7
CDR3nt: TGCAGTGCTAGAGATGGATTTCAGGGCTCCTACGAGCAGTACTTC
CDR3aa: CSARDGFQGSYEQYF

d_gene: -
v_gene: TRBV7-9
abundance: -
j_gene: TRBJ2-7
CDR3nt: TGTGCCAGCAGCCCGAGGGGCAGTACCCCCTACGAGCAGTACTTC
CDR3aa: CASSPRGSTPYEQYF

d_gene: TRBD2
v_gene: TRBV11-3
abundance: few
j_gene: TRBJ2-1
CDR3nt: TGTGCCAGCAGCTTCAGACTAGCGGGAGGGACCTACAATGAGCAGTTCTTC
CDR3aa: CASSFRLAGGTYNEQFF

d_gene: TRBD2
v_gene: TRBV15
abundance: many
j_gene: TRBJ2-3
CDR3nt: TGTGCCACCAGCAGGGGACTAGTTTTTACGCAGTATTTT
CDR3aa: CATSRGLVFTQYF

d_gene: TRBD2
v_gene: TRBV29-1
abundance: many
j_gene: TRBJ2-7
CDR3nt: TGCAGCGTCCGTTGGACTAGCTACGAGCAGTACTTC
CDR3aa: CSVRWTSYEQYF

d_gene: TRBD2
v_gene: TRBV20-1
abundance: many
j_gene: TRBJ2-3
CDR3nt: TGCAGTGCTAGGAGAGCGGGAGCGGGAGATACGCAGTATTTT
CDR3aa: CSARRAGAGDTQYF

d_gene: -
v_gene: TRBV25-1
abundance: -
j_gene: TRBJ1-5
CDR3nt: TGTGCCAGCAGTGAATATGGAGATCAGCCCCAGCATTTT
CDR3aa: CASSEYGDQPQHF

d_gene: TRBD1
v_gene: TRBV29-1
abundance: -
j_gene: TRBJ2-1
CDR3nt: TGCAGCGTTGAGGAGACAGGGTACAATGAGCAGTTCTTC
CDR3aa: CSVEETGYNEQFF

d_gene: -
v_gene: TRBV19
abundance: -
j_gene: TRBJ2-3
CDR3nt: TGTGCCAGTAGCAGAGGGACAAACACAGATACGCAGTATTTT
CDR3aa: CASSRGTNTDTQYF

d_gene: -
v_gene: TRBV21-1
abundance: -
j_gene: TRBJ1-5
CDR3nt: TGTGCCATAGGAGTAGGGATCAAGAGCAATCAGCCCCAGCATTTT
CDR3aa: CAIGVGIKSNQPQHF

d_gene: -
v_gene: TRBV28
abundance: -
j_gene: TRBJ2-2
CDR3nt: TGTGCCAGCACTTACCCCCTCTCCGGGAACACCGGGGAGCTGTTTTTT
CDR3aa: CASTYPLSGNTGELFF

d_gene: -
v_gene: TRBV29-1
abundance: many
j_gene: TRBJ1-1
CDR3nt: TGCAGCGTTGTAGGTGCAGATAACACTGAAGCTTTCTTT
CDR3aa: CSVVGADNTEAFF

d_gene: -
v_gene: TRBV5-6
abundance: -
j_gene: TRBJ2-7
CDR3nt: TGTGCCAGCAGCCCAGGTTCGGTCCTCGTCAGCTCCTACGAGCAGTACTTC
CDR3aa: CASSPGSVLVSSYEQYF

d_gene: -
v_gene: TRBV20-1
abundance: many
j_gene: TRBJ1-2
CDR3nt: TGCAGTGCTAGAACCGGAGTTGCATATGGCTACACCTTC
CDR3aa: CSARTGVAYGYTF

d_gene: TRBD2
v_gene: TRBV19
abundance: few
j_gene: TRBJ2-1
CDR3nt: TGTGCCAGCAGGACTAGCGGGAGCTCCTACAATGAGCAGTTCTTC
CDR3aa: CASRTSGSSYNEQFF

d_gene: TRBD1
v_gene: TRBV6-1
abundance: many
j_gene: TRBJ1-2
CDR3nt: TGTGCCAGCAGCATAACAGGGGACTATGGCTACACCTTC
CDR3aa: CASSITGDYGYTF

d_gene: -
v_gene: TRBV6-5
abundance: few
j_gene: TRBJ2-1
CDR3nt: TGTGCCAGCAGTTATCGGGTTAGCGATGAGCAGTTCTTC
CDR3aa: CASSYRVSDEQFF

d_gene: TRBD1
v_gene: TRBV6-2/TRBV6-3
abundance: many
j_gene: TRBJ1-1
CDR3nt: TGTGCCAGCAGGCGCGGGACAGTCGACACTGAAGCTTTCTTT
CDR3aa: CASRRGTVDTEAFF

d_gene: TRBD2
v_gene: TRBV6-5
abundance: many
j_gene: TRBJ2-7
CDR3nt: TGTGCCAGCAGTCCCGGACTAGAGTCCCTTCCGCAGTACTTC
CDR3aa: CASSPGLESLPQYF

d_gene: TRBD2
v_gene: TRBV6-1
abundance: many
j_gene: TRBJ2-1
CDR3nt: TGTGCCAGCAGCGAGGGAGGGGGACTAGCGGAGAGACTCTCCTACAATGAGCAGTTCTTC
CDR3aa: CASSEGGGLAERLSYNEQFF

d_gene: -
v_gene: TRBV5-1
abundance: few
j_gene: TRBJ1-1
CDR3nt: TGCGCCAGCAGCTTGTGGGACGGGGACACTGAAGCTTTCTTT
CDR3aa: CASSLWDGDTEAFF

d_gene: -
v_gene: TRBV6-2/TRBV6-3
abundance: -
j_gene: TRBJ1-1
CDR3nt: TGTGCCAGCATCACGGGTCCAGGGGCCAGTGGGGGCACTGAAGCTTTCTTT
CDR3aa: CASITGPGASGGTEAFF

d_gene: -
v_gene: TRBV6-5
abundance: -
j_gene: TRBJ1-3
CDR3nt: TGTGCCAGCAGTTACGGGGGGCAAGGAAACACCATATATTTT
CDR3aa: CASSYGGQGNTIYF

d_gene: -
v_gene: TRBV28
abundance: many
j_gene: TRBJ2-2
CDR3nt: TGTGCCAGCAGACCCGGGACACGGACTAACACCGGGGAGCTGTTTTTT
CDR3aa: CASRPGTRTNTGELFF

d_gene: -
v_gene: TRBV5-6
abundance: many
j_gene: TRBJ2-1
CDR3nt: TGTGCCAGCAGCTTGGAAGGTGGGAGTTACAATGAGCAGTTCTTC
CDR3aa: CASSLEGGSYNEQFF

d_gene: TRBD2
v_gene: TRBV4-3
abundance: -
j_gene: TRBJ2-7
CDR3nt: TGCGCCAGCAGCCCAGCGGGAATCTACGAGCAGTACTTC
CDR3aa: CASSPAGIYEQYF

d_gene: TRBD1
v_gene: TRBV28
abundance: many
j_gene: TRBJ2-7
CDR3nt: TGTGCCAGCAGTTCCCGGGACAGGACGACCTACGAGCAGTACTTC
CDR3aa: CASSSRDRTTYEQYF

d_gene: TRBD2
v_gene: TRBV10-2
abundance: few
j_gene: TRBJ2-5
CDR3nt: TGCGCCAGCAGTGCGGGGACTAGCGGGACCTCCGGCGACCAGTACTTC
CDR3aa: CASSAGTSGTSGDQYF

d_gene: -
v_gene: TRBV7-6
abundance: -
j_gene: TRBJ1-1
CDR3nt: TGTGCCAGCAGGACCTGGGGAGGACCATACTCCACTGAAGCTTTCTTT
CDR3aa: CASRTWGGPYSTEAFF

d_gene: -
v_gene: TRBV5-6
abundance: -
j_gene: TRBJ1-1
CDR3nt: TGTGCCAGCAGCTTGGGACCTGAAGCTTTCTTT
CDR3aa: CASSLGPEAFF

d_gene: -
v_gene: TRBV5-4
abundance: many
j_gene: TRBJ2-1
CDR3nt: TGTGCCAGCAGCTCCGTCCGGGCCGGCAACAATGAGCAGTTCTTC
CDR3aa: CASSSVRAGNNEQFF

d_gene: -
v_gene: TRBV20-1
abundance: -
j_gene: TRBJ2-2
CDR3nt: TGCAGTGCTAGAGAGCCTAGCGCGGCCGGGGAGCTGTTTTTT
CDR3aa: CSAREPSAAGELFF

d_gene: -
v_gene: TRBV5-4
abundance: few
j_gene: TRBJ2-5
CDR3nt: TGTGCCAGCACACCCATCTCGGGTTTCCAAGAGACCCAGTACTTC
CDR3aa: CASTPISGFQETQYF

d_gene: -
v_gene: TRBV20-1
abundance: medium-sized
j_gene: TRBJ2-6
CDR3nt: TGCAGTGCTGTGGACTCAGGCTCTGGGGCCAACGTCCTGACTTTC
CDR3aa: CSAVDSGSGANVLTF

d_gene: TRBD2
v_gene: TRBV9
abundance: -
j_gene: TRBJ2-3
CDR3nt: TGTGCCAGCAGCGCCCTGACTAGCGGGAGGAAGGAGGGTAGCACAGATACGCAGTATTTT
CDR3aa: CASSALTSGRKEGSTDTQYF

d_gene: TRBD1
v_gene: TRBV9
abundance: few
j_gene: TRBJ1-2
CDR3nt: TGTGCCAGCAGCTTGGGACAGGCGGGCTATGGCTACACCTTC
CDR3aa: CASSLGQAGYGYTF

d_gene: -
v_gene: TRBV20-1
abundance: -
j_gene: TRBJ1-3
CDR3nt: TGCAGTGCTAGATGGAGCGGAAACACCATATATTTT
CDR3aa: CSARWSGNTIYF

d_gene: -
v_gene: TRBV20-1
abundance: many
j_gene: TRBJ2-5
CDR3nt: TGCAGTGCTAGACGACAGGCCAAAGAGACCCAGTACTTC
CDR3aa: CSARRQAKETQYF

d_gene: TRBD1
v_gene: TRBV11-2
abundance: -
j_gene: TRBJ2-2
CDR3nt: TGTGCCAGCAGCCCACAGGGGGTGGCCGGGGAGCTGTTTTTT
CDR3aa: CASSPQGVAGELFF

d_gene: -
v_gene: TRBV7-8
abundance: medium-sized
j_gene: TRBJ1-6
CDR3nt: TGTGCCAGCAGCTCCCGGGAACCCTATAATTCACCCCTCCACTTT
CDR3aa: CASSSREPYNSPLHF

d_gene: -
v_gene: TRBV6-2/TRBV6-3
abundance: -
j_gene: TRBJ2-7
CDR3nt: TGTGCCAGCAGTTACTGGGGCACACCGGGTTCCTACGAGCAGTACTTC
CDR3aa: CASSYWGTPGSYEQYF